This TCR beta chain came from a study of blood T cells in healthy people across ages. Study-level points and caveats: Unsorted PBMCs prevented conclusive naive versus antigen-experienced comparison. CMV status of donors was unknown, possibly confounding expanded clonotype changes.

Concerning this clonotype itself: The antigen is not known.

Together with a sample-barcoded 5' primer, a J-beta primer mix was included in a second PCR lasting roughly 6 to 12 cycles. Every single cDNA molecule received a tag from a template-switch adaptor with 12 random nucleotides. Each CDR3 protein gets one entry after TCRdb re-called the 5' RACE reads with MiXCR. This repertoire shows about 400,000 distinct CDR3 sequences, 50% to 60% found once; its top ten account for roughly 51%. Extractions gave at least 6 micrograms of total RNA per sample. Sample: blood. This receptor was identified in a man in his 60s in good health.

CDR3 loop: CSVAGETDEQYF. The DNA of the CDR3 is TGCAGTGTAGCGGGAGAAACGGACGAGCAGTACTTC. The V call is TRBV20-1, the J call TRBJ2-7; 9 bases are shared with TRBD2. The CDR3 extends over 12 amino acids. Trimming at V came to 7 bases and at J to 5 bases, leaving 6 bases not matched to a gene. Germline V lookup: CDR1 DFQATT, CDR2 SNEGSKA (reference sequence).